The next 5 T cell receptor beta chains were all read from a single sample in a study of T cell repertoires in cytomegalovirus infection. TCRdb recomputed calls from the reads with MiXCR, one row per CDR3 protein. The sample holds about 180,000 distinct CDR3 sequences, approximately 18% seen once. The specimen sequenced was CD8+ T cells from PBMCs. All receptors come from a human donor in good health (CMV status not recorded). Some clones in this sample may be carry-over from other donors' samples.

This clonotype showed up just a few times. This chain joins TRBV29-1 and TRBJ2-3; 8 bases are a match to TRBD1. Per the germline V gene, CDR1 is SQVTM and CDR2 is ANQGSEA. CDR3 size: 16 residues. After removal of 1 base from V and 4 bases from J, the junction contained 10 bases not matched to a gene. CDR3 in amino acids: CSVEGIATGAADTQYF. The CDR3 bases are TGCAGCGTTGAAGGGATCGCGACAGGGGCCGCAGATACGCAGTATTTT.

Many counts were recorded for this clonotype. This chain uses TRBV7-6 with TRBJ1-4; TRBD1 agrees at 8 bases. Trimming at V came to 4 bases and at J to 7 bases, leaving 11 bases not matched to a gene. The CDR3 has 16 residues. Germline V gene lookup returns CDR1 SGHVS and CDR2 FNYEAQ. This CDR3 reads CASSYRTGNFPEKLFF. The CDR3 DNA sequence: TGTGCCAGCAGCTACAGGACAGGGAATTTCCCTGAAAAACTGTTTTTT.

This clonotype appeared a few times. This sequence joins TRBV2 and TRBJ2-5; 12 bases match TRBD2. This CDR3 region has 18 residues. Germline V gene data show CDR1 as SNHLY and CDR2 as FYNNEI. V was clipped by 3 bases and J by 3 bases; unmatched bases: 11. CDR3 loop: CASSDSGLAGLSEETQYF. In DNA, the CDR3 is TGTGCCAGCAGTGATTCAGGACTAGCGGGGTTATCCGAAGAGACCCAGTACTTC.

The chain has TRBV6-6 and TRBJ2-3, with 11 positions matching TRBD2. V dropped 7 bases and J dropped 6; count of bases not matched to a gene: 12. The length of the CDR3 is 16 residues. Germline CDR1 is MNHNY and CDR2 is SVGAGI (reference sequence). The CDR3 coding sequence is TGTGCCAGCACCGACTACCTAGCGGGGGGAAAGGATACGCAGTATTTT. Encoded protein: CASTDYLAGGKDTQYF.

This chain connects TRBV7-9 to TRBJ1-4; TRBD1 might be the D (5 bases). Germline values: CDR1 SEHNR, CDR2 FQNEAQ (reference sequence). The V and J ends lost 4 bases and 8 bases respectively, with 14 bases between them. This CDR3 spans 14 amino acids. The CDR3 nucleotides are TGTGCCAGCAGCTCGCCGAGAGGGGCCGAAAAACTGTTTTTT. Translated: CASSSPRGAEKLFF. The variable domain in full, completed from reference TRBV7-9 and TRBJ1-4, reads DTGVSQNPRHKITKRGQNVTFRCDPISEHNRLYWYRQTLGQGPEFLTYFQNEAQLEKSRLLSDRFSAERPKGSFSTLEIQRTEQGDSAMYLCASSSPRGAEKLFFGSGTQLSVL.